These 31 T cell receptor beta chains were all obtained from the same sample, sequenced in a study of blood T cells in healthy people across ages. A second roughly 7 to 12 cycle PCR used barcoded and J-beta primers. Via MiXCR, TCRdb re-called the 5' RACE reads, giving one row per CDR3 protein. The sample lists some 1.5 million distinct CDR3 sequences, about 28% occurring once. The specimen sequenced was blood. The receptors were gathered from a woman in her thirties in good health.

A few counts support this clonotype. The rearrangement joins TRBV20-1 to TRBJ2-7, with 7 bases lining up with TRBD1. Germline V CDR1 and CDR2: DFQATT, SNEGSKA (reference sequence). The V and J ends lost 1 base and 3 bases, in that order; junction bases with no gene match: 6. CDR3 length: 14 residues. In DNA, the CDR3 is TGCAGTGCTAGAGCGGGGACAGACATCTACGAGCAGTACTTC. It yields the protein CSARAGTDIYEQYF.

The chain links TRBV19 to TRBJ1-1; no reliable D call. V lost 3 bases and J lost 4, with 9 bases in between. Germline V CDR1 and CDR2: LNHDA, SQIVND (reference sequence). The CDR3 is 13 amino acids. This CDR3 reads CASSILVSTEAFF. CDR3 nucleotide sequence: TGTGCCAGTAGTATTCTGGTTTCCACTGAAGCTTTCTTT.

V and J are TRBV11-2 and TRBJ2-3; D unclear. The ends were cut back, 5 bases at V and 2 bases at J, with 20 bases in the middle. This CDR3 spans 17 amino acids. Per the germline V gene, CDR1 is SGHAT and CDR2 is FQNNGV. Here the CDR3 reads CASSGRTGPRTTDTQYF. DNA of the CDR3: TGTGCCAGCAGCGGACGGACCGGTCCTCGTACCACAGATACGCAGTATTTT.

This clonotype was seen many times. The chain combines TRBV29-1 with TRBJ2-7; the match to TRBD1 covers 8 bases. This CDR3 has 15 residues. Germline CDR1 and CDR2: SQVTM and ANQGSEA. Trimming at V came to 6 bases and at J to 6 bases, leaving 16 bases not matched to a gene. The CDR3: CSVGDPGGKSGEQYF. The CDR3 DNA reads TGCAGCGTGGGGGACCCAGGGGGCAAGTCAGGCGAGCAGTACTTC.

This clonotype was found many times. The CDR3, as DNA: TGTGCCAGCAGCGCGCCCGGACTATCCGACGAGCAGTACTTC. Encoded protein: CASSAPGLSDEQYF. This chain uses TRBV7-2 with TRBJ2-7, with a weak D call TRBD2 (6 bases). CDR1 and CDR2 from the germline V gene are SGHTA and FQGNSA. Trimming shortened V by 5 bases and J by 5 bases, and 16 bases separated the two germline ends. The CDR3 length is 14 residues.

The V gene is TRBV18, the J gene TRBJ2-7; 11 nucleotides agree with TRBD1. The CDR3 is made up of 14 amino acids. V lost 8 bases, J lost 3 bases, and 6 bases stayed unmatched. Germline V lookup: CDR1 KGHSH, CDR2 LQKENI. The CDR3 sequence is CASADRGLVYEQYF. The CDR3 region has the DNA TGTGCCAGCGCGGACAGGGGGCTTGTCTACGAGCAGTACTTC.

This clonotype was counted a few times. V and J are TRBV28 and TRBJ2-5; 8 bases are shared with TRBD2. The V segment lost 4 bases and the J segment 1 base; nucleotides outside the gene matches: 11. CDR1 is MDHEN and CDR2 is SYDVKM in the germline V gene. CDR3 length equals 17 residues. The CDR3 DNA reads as TGTGCCAGCAGTTCCCTCCCGGGACTAGGATCCCAAGAGACCCAGTACTTC. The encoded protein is CASSSLPGLGSQETQYF.

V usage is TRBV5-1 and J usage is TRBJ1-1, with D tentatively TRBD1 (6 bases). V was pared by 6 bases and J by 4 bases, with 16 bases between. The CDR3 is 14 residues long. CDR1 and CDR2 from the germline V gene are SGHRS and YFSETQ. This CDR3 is CASTSGGPGTEAFF. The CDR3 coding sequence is TGCGCCAGCACCTCTGGGGGGCCGGGCACTGAAGCTTTCTTT.

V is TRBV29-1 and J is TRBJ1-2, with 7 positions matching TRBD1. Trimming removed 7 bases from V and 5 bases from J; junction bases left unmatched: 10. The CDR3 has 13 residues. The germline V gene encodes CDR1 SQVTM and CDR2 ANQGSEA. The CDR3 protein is CSALGQDSYGYTF. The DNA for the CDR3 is TGCAGCGCTCTAGGACAGGACTCATATGGCTACACCTTC.

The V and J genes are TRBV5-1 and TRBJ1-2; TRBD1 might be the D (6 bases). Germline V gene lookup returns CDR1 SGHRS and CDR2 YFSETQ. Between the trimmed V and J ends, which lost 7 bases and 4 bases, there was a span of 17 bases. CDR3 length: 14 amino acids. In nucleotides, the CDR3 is TGCGCCAGCTCCCTCTCAACAGGGCCCTATGGCTACACCTTC. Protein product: CASSLSTGPYGYTF.

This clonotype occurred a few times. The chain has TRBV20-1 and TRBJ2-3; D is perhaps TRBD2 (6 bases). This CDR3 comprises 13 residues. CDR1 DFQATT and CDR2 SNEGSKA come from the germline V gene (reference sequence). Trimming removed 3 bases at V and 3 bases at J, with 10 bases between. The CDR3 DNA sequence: TGCAGTGCTAGGACGGGAGTAACAGATACGCAGTATTTT. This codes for CSARTGVTDTQYF.

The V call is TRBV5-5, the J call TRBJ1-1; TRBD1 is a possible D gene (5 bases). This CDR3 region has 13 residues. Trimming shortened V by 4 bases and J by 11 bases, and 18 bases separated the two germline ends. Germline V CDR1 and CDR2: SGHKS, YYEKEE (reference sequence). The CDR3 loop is CASSDTGTWRAFF. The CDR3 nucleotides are TGTGCCAGCAGCGATACTGGGACCTGGCGGGCTTTCTTT.

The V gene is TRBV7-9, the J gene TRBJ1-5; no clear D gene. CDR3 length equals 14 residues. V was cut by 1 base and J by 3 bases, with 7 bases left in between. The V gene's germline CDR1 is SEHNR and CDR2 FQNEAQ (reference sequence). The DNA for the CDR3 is TGTGCCAGCAGCTTAGGGTGGGCCAATCAGCCCCAGCATTTT. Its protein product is CASSLGWANQPQHF.

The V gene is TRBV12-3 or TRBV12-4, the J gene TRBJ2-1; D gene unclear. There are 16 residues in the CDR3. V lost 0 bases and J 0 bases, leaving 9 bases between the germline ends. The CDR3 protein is CASSLAVLRSYNEQFF. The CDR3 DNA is TGTGCCAGCAGTTTAGCCGTCCTTCGCTCCTACAATGAGCAGTTCTTC.

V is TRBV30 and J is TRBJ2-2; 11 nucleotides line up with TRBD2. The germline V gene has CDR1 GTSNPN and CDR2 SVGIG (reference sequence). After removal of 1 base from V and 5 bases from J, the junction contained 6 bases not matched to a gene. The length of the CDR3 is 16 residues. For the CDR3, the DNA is TGTGCCTGGAGTGGGCTAGCGGGAGGATGGACCGGGGAGCTGTTTTTT. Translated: CAWSGLAGGWTGELFF.

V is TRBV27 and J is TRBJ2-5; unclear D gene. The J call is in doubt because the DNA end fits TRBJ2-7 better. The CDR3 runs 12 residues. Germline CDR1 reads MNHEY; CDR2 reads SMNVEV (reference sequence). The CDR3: CASRTRRDEQYF. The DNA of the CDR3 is TGTGCCAGCAGAACTCGTCGGGACGAGCAGTACTTC.

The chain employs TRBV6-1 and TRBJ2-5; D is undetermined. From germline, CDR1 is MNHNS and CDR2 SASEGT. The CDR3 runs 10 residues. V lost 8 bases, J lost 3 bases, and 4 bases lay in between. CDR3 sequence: CASFEETQYF. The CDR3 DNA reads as TGTGCCAGCTTCGAAGAGACCCAGTACTTC.

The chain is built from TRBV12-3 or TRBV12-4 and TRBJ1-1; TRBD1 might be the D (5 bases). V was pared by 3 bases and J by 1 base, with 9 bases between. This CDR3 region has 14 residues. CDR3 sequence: CASSFGDGNTEAFF. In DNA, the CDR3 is TGTGCCAGCAGTTTCGGGGACGGGAACACTGAAGCTTTCTTT.

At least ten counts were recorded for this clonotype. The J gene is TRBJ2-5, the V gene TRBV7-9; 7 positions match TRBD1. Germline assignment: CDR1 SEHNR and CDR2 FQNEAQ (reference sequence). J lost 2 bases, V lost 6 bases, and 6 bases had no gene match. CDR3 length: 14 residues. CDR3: CASRPTGQQETQYF. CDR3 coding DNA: TGTGCCAGCAGACCGACGGGACAGCAAGAGACCCAGTACTTC. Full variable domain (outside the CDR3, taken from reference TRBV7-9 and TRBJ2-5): DTGVSQNPRHKITKRGQNVTFRCDPISEHNRLYWYRQTLGQGPEFLTYFQNEAQLEKSRLLSDRFSAERPKGSFSTLEIQRTEQGDSAMYLCASRPTGQQETQYFGPGTRLLVL.

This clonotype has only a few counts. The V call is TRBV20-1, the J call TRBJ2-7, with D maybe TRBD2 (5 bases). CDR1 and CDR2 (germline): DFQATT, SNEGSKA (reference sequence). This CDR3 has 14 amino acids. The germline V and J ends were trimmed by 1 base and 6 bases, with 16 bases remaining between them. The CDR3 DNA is TGCAGTGCTAGAGGTTTTACTAGGACGCGCGAGCAGTACTTC. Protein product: CSARGFTRTREQYF.

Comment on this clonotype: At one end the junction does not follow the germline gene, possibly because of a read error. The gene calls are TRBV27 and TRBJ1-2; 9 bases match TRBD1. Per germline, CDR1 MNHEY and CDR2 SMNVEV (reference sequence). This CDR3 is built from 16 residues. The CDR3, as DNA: TGTGCCAGCAGTTTAAGGGCCCCGGGACAGGGCTATGACTACACCTTC. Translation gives CASSLRAPGQGYDYTF.

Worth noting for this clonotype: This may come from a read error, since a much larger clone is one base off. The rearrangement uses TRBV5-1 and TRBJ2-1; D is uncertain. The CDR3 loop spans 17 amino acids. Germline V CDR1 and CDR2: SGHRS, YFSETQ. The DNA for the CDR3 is TGCGCCAGCAGTCCAACGCAGGCCTCGAGTTCCTACGATGAGCAGTTCTTC. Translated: CASSPTQASSSYDEQFF.

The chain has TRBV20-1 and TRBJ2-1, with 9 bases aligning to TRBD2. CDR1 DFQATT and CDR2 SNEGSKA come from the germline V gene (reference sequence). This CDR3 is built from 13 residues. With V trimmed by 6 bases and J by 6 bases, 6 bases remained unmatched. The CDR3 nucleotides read TGCAGTGCCGCGGGGGGGCCGGGCAATGAGCAGTTCTTC. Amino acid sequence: CSAAGGPGNEQFF.

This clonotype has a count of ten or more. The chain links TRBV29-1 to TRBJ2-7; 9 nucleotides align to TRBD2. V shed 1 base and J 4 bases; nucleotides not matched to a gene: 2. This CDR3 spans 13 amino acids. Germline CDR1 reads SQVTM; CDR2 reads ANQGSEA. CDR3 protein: CSVEGGGAYEQYF. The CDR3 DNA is TGCAGCGTTGAAGGCGGGGGGGCGTACGAGCAGTACTTC.

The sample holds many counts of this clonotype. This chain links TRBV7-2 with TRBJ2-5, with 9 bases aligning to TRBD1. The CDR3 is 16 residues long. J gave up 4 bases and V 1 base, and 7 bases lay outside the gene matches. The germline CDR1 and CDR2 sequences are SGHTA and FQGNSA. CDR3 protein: CASSLGGQGVGETQYF. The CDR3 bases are TGTGCCAGCAGCTTAGGGGGACAGGGTGTGGGAGAGACCCAGTACTTC.

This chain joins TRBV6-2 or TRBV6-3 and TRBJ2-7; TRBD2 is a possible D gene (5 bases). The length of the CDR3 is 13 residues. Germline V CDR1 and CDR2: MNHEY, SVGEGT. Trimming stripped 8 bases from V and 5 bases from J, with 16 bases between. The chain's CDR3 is CASGLAGANEQYF. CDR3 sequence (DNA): TGTGCCAGCGGGCTAGCTGGAGCCAACGAGCAGTACTTC.

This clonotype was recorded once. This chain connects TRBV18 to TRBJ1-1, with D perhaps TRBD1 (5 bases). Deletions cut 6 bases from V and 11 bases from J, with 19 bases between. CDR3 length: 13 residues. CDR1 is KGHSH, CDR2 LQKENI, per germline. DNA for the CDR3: TGTGCCAGCTCCTTTTCAGTCGGGGACCTCGCTTTCTTT. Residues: CASSFSVGDLAFF.

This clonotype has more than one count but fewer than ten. This chain's CDR3 is CASNPAASGNTIYF. The CDR3 DNA reads TGTGCCAGCAATCCGGCGGCCTCTGGAAACACCATATATTTT. This chain joins TRBV12-3 or TRBV12-4 and TRBJ1-3; the D is unclear. The V and J ends lost 7 bases and 0 bases respectively, with 10 bases between them. The CDR3 totals 14 residues.

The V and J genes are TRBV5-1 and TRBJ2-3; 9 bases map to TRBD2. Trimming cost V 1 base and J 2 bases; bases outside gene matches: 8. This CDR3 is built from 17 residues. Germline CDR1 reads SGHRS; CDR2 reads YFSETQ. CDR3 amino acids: CASSLSGGGAFTDTQYF. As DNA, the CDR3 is TGCGCCAGCAGCTTGTCGGGCGGGGGGGCCTTCACAGATACGCAGTATTTT.

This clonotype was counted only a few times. The CDR3 nucleotides are TGTGCCAGCAGTGAGATAGCGGGAGCCCCGGGAGAGCAGTACTTC. Translated: CASSEIAGAPGEQYF. V usage is TRBV27 and J usage is TRBJ2-7; 9 positions agree with TRBD2. With 5 bases clipped from V and 7 bases from J, the junction kept 12 bases outside the gene matches. CDR1 is MNHEY, CDR2 SMNVEV, per germline (reference sequence). CDR3 length: 15 amino acids.

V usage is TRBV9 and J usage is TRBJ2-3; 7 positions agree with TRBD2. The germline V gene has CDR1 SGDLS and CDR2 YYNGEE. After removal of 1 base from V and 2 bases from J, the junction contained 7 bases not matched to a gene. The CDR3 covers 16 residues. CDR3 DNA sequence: TGTGCCAGCAGCGTATTCGCGGGAGAGCTCACAGATACGCAGTATTTT. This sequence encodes CASSVFAGELTDTQYF.